Presented here are 28 T cell receptor beta chains from one specimen sequenced in a study of OX40 agonist ivuxolimab in advanced cancers. Clones were sequenced by immunoSEQ multiplex PCR, and TCRdb holds only the in-frame ones, with some missing. The repertoire consists of over 65,000 clones, with over 80% occurring once and the leading ten covering about 0.72%. The input for sequencing was CD4+ or CD8+ T cells sorted from blood, taken in a trial of the OX40 agonist ivuxolimab. The receptors shown here come from an adult with an advanced solid tumor such as melanoma, head and neck, liver or kidney cancer.

This sequence joins TRBV7-2 and TRBJ1-4; perhaps TRBD1 as D (5 bases). Germline CDR1 SGHTA, CDR2 FQGNSA. The V end was cut by 6 bases, the J end by 7 bases, with 12 bases between. CDR3 length equals 13 residues. CDR3 region: CASSLSRVEKLFF. Here the CDR3 DNA reads TGTGCCAGCAGTCTGAGCAGGGTTGAAAAACTGTTTTTT.

The rearrangement links TRBV7-2 to TRBJ2-2, with D possibly matching TRBD2 (6 bases). Germline CDR1 reads SGHTA; CDR2 reads FQGNSA. The V end was cut by 5 bases, the J end by 0 bases, with 19 bases between. The CDR3 totals 18 residues. The DNA of the CDR3 is TGTGCCAGCAGCCTAGGTCCGGGGGACCCCACGAACACCGGGGAGCTGTTTTTT. This translates into CASSLGPGDPTNTGELFF. Full variable domain (rest looked up from reference TRBV7-2 and TRBJ2-2): GAGVSQSPSNKVTEKGKDVELRCDPISGHTALYWYRQSLGQGLEFLIYFQGNSAPDKSGLPSDRFSAERTGGSVSTLTIQRTQQEDSAVYLCASSLGPGDPTNTGELFFGEGSRLTVL.

Concerning this clone itself: Other DNA sequences from this sample encode an identical CDR3 as well. The chain joins TRBV15 to TRBJ2-5; D gene unclear. Germline loops: CDR1 LNHNV, CDR2 YYDKDF (reference sequence). V was trimmed by 5 bases and J by 1 base, leaving 11 bases between them. The CDR3 runs to 14 residues. Written as DNA, the CDR3 is TGTGCCACCAGCCGCGCGCTAGGCCAAGAGACCCAGTACTTC. Translated: CATSRALGQETQYF.

The V gene is TRBV5-1, the J gene TRBJ1-1; D is uncertain. This CDR3 comprises 16 residues. Germline V gene lookup returns CDR1 SGHRS and CDR2 YFSETQ. Trimming removed 5 bases from V and 2 bases from J, with 19 bases in between. The CDR3 loop is CASSPGPPFTNTEAFF. In nucleotides, the CDR3 is TGCGCCAGCAGTCCCGGGCCCCCTTTTACCAACACTGAAGCTTTCTTT.

The chain joins TRBV19 to TRBJ1-2; possibly TRBD1 for D (6 bases). The germline gives CDR1 LNHDA, CDR2 SQIVND (reference sequence). The CDR3 contains 14 residues. Deletions cut 2 bases from V and 4 bases from J, with 11 bases between. The CDR3 loop is CASSIRGTSYGYTF. CDR3 bases: TGTGCCAGTAGTATAAGGGGGACCAGCTATGGCTACACCTTC.

The J gene is TRBJ2-5, the V gene TRBV7-3; 8 bases fit TRBD1. Germline trimming cut 4 bases from V and 4 bases from J; bases unmatched to any gene: 5. The V gene's germline CDR1 is SGHTA and CDR2 FQGTGA. The CDR3 sequence is 14 residues long. This CDR3 is CASSSGQEGETQYF. The CDR3 bases are TGTGCCAGCAGCTCGGGACAGGAAGGAGAGACCCAGTACTTC.

This chain joins TRBV7-2 and TRBJ2-4; no clear D. Trimming pared 1 base from V and 8 bases from J, leaving 9 bases between. The CDR3 consists of 13 residues. The germline gives CDR1 SGHTA, CDR2 FQGNSA. The CDR3 loop is CASSLVNRDIQYF. The CDR3 nucleotides read TGTGCCAGCAGCTTAGTAAACCGGGACATTCAGTACTTC.

The chain uses TRBV7-9 and TRBJ1-6; D not resolved. The germline gives CDR1 SEHNR, CDR2 FQNEAQ (reference sequence). The CDR3 spans 15 residues. Trimming pared 0 bases from V and 6 bases from J, leaving 9 bases between. CDR3 in DNA: TGTGCCAGCAGCTTAGCCGACCCCCTTAATTCACCCCTCCACTTT. It is translated as CASSLADPLNSPLHF.

J is TRBJ2-2 and V is TRBV10-3; unclear D gene. V lost 7 bases, J lost 1 base, and 7 bases lay in between. Germline V lookup: CDR1 ENHRY, CDR2 SYGVKD. This CDR3 is built from 13 residues. As DNA, the CDR3 is TGTGCCATCAACAGCCAGAACACCGGGGAGCTGTTTTTT. Its protein is CAINSQNTGELFF.

V and J are TRBV4-2 and TRBJ2-3, with 10 bases fitting TRBD1. The length of the CDR3 is 18 residues. Germline assignment: CDR1 LGHNA and CDR2 YNFKEQ. After removal of 2 bases from V and 3 bases from J, the junction contained 11 bases not matched to a gene. For the CDR3, the DNA is TGTGCCAGCAGCCAACGTCCCGCGACAGGGGGCGCGACAGATACGCAGTATTTT. Amino acid sequence: CASSQRPATGGATDTQYF.

V usage is TRBV4-1 and J usage is TRBJ2-3, with 10 bases aligning to TRBD2. V was pared by 0 bases and J by 2 bases, with 11 bases of the junction left unmatched. CDR1 is MGHRA, CDR2 YSYEKL, per germline. This CDR3 spans 19 amino acids. CDR3 residues: CASSQDLRTSGVFTDTQYF. The CDR3 nucleotides read TGCGCCAGCAGCCAAGATCTCCGAACTAGCGGGGTATTCACAGATACGCAGTATTTT.

This chain links TRBV30 with TRBJ2-2; D is perhaps TRBD1 (5 bases). V lost 0 bases, J lost 3 bases, and 14 bases lay in between. Germline-derived CDR1 and CDR2 are GTSNPN and SVGIG (reference sequence). There are 16 residues in the CDR3. The CDR3 coding sequence is TGTGCCTGGAGTGTACAGTCCAGGGCTGACACCGGGGAGCTGTTTTTT. Translated, it gives CAWSVQSRADTGELFF. Drawing the rest from reference TRBV30 and TRBJ2-2, the complete variable domain is SQTIHQWPATLVQPVGSPLSLECTVEGTSNPNLYWYRQAAGRGLQLLFYSVGIGQISSEVPQNLSASRPQDRQFILSSKKLLLSDSGFYLCAWSVQSRADTGELFFGEGSRLTVL.

The chain combines TRBV28 with TRBJ2-7; the match to TRBD1 covers 9 bases. The CDR3 runs 21 residues. V trimming: 4 bases; J trimming: 3 bases; junction bases outside the gene matches: 25. Germline V CDR1 and CDR2: MDHEN, SYDVKM. The CDR3 nucleotides read TGTGCCAGCAGTTACTTGGACAGGGGTGGTTTAGGCTATGACTTTTACTACGAGCAGTACTTC. It is translated as CASSYLDRGGLGYDFYYEQYF.

This chain links TRBV5-4 with TRBJ2-5, with 8 nucleotides matching TRBD2. This CDR3 contains 15 residues. Germline values: CDR1 SGHNT, CDR2 YYREEE (reference sequence). Unmatched junction bases numbered 8, after V lost 4 bases and J lost 3 bases. The CDR3 is CASSPGGGIKETQYF. The CDR3 DNA reads TGTGCCAGCAGCCCCGGGGGGGGGATAAAAGAGACCCAGTACTTC.

This chain links TRBV6-5 with TRBJ1-5, with a tentative D call TRBD1 (6 bases). Between the trimmed V and J ends, which lost 2 bases and 4 bases, there was a span of 9 bases. CDR3 length equals 14 residues. Germline values: CDR1 MNHEY, CDR2 SVGAGI. The CDR3 sequence is CASSYRQANQPQHF. In DNA form, the CDR3 reads TGTGCCAGCAGTTACCGACAGGCTAATCAGCCCCAGCATTTT.

The V and J genes are TRBV12-2 and TRBJ2-7; the table's D call of TRBD2 was not tested on the DNA. TRBV12-2 is a pseudogene segment. This CDR3 is 15 amino acids long. The CDR3 nucleotides are TGTGCAAGTCGCTTAGCGTACGACGGGACCTACGAGCAGTACTTC. Residues: CASRLAYDGTYEQYF.

This chain uses TRBV5-1 with TRBJ1-4; 11 nucleotides agree with TRBD1. The CDR3 has 15 amino acids. The V gene's germline CDR1 is SGHRS and CDR2 YFSETQ. Trimming took 0 bases from V and 7 from J; bases not matched to a gene: 2. The CDR3 nucleotides read TGCGCCAGCAGCTTGGCCGGGACAGGGGGTGAAAAACTGTTTTTT. Translated, it gives CASSLAGTGGEKLFF.

The chain is built from TRBV5-1 and TRBJ2-2; maybe TRBD2 (5 bases). V dropped 1 base and J dropped 4 bases, with 8 bases sitting between them. The length of the CDR3 is 14 residues. The germline V gene encodes CDR1 SGHRS and CDR2 YFSETQ. In DNA form, the CDR3 reads TGCGCCAGCAGCTTGCAGCGGTTCACCGGGGAGCTGTTTTTT. As protein: CASSLQRFTGELFF.

The chain recombines TRBV19 with TRBJ2-2, with a possible D match to TRBD2 (6 bases). This CDR3 region has 12 residues. Germline V CDR1 and CDR2: LNHDA, SQIVND (reference sequence). Deletions cut 9 bases from V and 1 base from J, with 6 bases between. Here the CDR3 reads CASGRNTGELFF. CDR3 in DNA: TGTGCCAGCGGGAGGAACACCGGGGAGCTGTTTTTT.

CDR3 residues: CASTQDRGRGYTF. The CDR3 DNA reads TGTGCCAGCACCCAGGACAGGGGTAGAGGCTACACCTTC. The J gene is TRBJ1-2, the V gene TRBV2; 9 bases align to TRBD1. CDR3 length: 13 amino acids. Germline loops: CDR1 SNHLY, CDR2 FYNNEI. V gave up 7 bases and J gave up 8 bases; unmatched junction bases: 8.

This chain joins TRBV7-5 and TRBJ1-4; the table's D call, TRBD1, was not checked against the DNA. TRBV7-5 is reported as a pseudogene. The CDR3 is 13 amino acids. Here the CDR3 reads CASSAGTDEKLFF. The CDR3 bases are TGTGCCAGCAGCGCCGGGACAGATGAAAAACTGTTTTTT.

This clone was counted between two and nine times. V is TRBV15 and J is TRBJ1-6; D is unclear. The CDR3 covers 16 residues. The germline V and J ends were trimmed by 1 base and 7 bases, with 14 bases remaining between them. CDR1 and CDR2 from the germline V gene are LNHNV and YYDKDF (reference sequence). The CDR3 DNA sequence: TGTGCCACCAGCAGAGTCTGGGTTGAGGAGAATTCACCCCTCCACTTT. Protein product: CATSRVWVEENSPLHF.

The chain is built from TRBV5-5 and TRBJ2-7; 9 nucleotides align to TRBD1. The germline V gene encodes CDR1 SGHKS and CDR2 YYEKEE (reference sequence). Losses at the gene ends were 2 bases for V and 1 base for J; bases not matched to a gene: 4. The CDR3 loop spans 15 amino acids. The CDR3 protein is CASSLQGARSYEQYF. CDR3 sequence (DNA): TGTGCCAGCAGCTTACAGGGGGCGAGGTCCTACGAGCAGTACTTC.

This clone was detected once. V and J are TRBV5-5 and TRBJ2-1, with 10 bases matching TRBD1. Trimming at V came to 4 bases and at J to 5 bases, leaving 9 bases not matched to a gene. The CDR3 runs 16 residues. The germline V gene encodes CDR1 SGHKS and CDR2 YYEKEE (reference sequence). For the CDR3, the DNA is TGTGCCAGCAGCCTCCTGGACAGGGGGTGGCACAATGAGCAGTTCTTC. This codes for CASSLLDRGWHNEQFF.

The chain recombines TRBV19 with TRBJ2-6, with D uncertain. The V end was cut by 1 base, the J end by 0 bases, with 10 bases between. The CDR3 sequence is 17 residues long. Germline V CDR1 and CDR2: LNHDA, SQIVND (reference sequence). The CDR3, as DNA: TGTGCCAGTAGTATAGCCCCTACCAGCTCTGGGGCCAACGTCCTGACTTTC. This translates into CASSIAPTSSGANVLTF.

A remark on this clone: A much larger clone is a single base away; this may be a read error. The sample contains more than one DNA sequence encoding this CDR3. V usage is TRBV7-9 and J usage is TRBJ2-3; D not certain. The CDR3 spans 12 residues. Trimming pared 3 bases from V and 0 bases from J, leaving 1 base between. Per germline, CDR1 SEHNR and CDR2 FQNEAQ (reference sequence). The CDR3 loop reads CASSFSTDTQYF. CDR3 DNA sequence: TGTGCCAGCAGCTTCAGCACAGATACGCAGTATTTT.

The chain links TRBV6-6 to TRBJ2-7, with D perhaps being TRBD1 or TRBD2 (5 bases each). The germline V gene has CDR1 MNHNY and CDR2 SVGAGI (reference sequence). This CDR3 has 12 amino acids. DNA of the CDR3: TGTGCAGCCGGGGACGGGGACTACGAGCAGTACTTC. Its protein is CAAGDGDYEQYF.

V is TRBV5-1 and J is TRBJ2-3, with 12 positions matching TRBD2. V shed 0 bases, J shed 6 bases, and the junction held 8 bases outside the gene matches. This CDR3 contains 17 residues. Germline CDR1 and CDR2: SGHRS and YFSETQ. The CDR3: CASSLVQTSGGGDTQYF. CDR3 coding DNA: TGCGCCAGCAGCTTGGTCCAGACTAGCGGGGGTGGGGATACGCAGTATTTT.